The sequence of this T cell receptor (beta chain) was determined in a study of PD-1 blockade in classical Hodgkin lymphoma. Study conclusions and caveats: Relapsed/refractory patients reportedly had lower baseline diversity than newly diagnosed patients.

About this clone: Its matching antigen is unknown.

No patient escaped relapse after autologous stem cell transplantation, and brentuximab vedotin exposure varied. The table came from immunoSEQ multiplex PCR; TCRdb's copy has only in-frame clones and leaves some out. The sample holds 66,000 or so clones, over 55% seen once. The CDR3 length is 12 residues. CDR1 is GTSNPN and CDR2 is SVGIG in the germline V gene (reference sequence). The V end was cut by 4 bases, the J end by 5 bases, with 10 bases between. Here the sequenced sample was peripheral blood mononuclear cells (PBMCs), taken before the second cycle of nivolumab. This chain joins TRBV30 and TRBJ2-3; unclear D gene. The source of this sequence is a human donor with classical Hodgkin lymphoma. CDR3 nucleotides: TGTGCCTGGACCCCTCTCGGAGATACGCAGTATTTT. Translation gives CAWTPLGDTQYF.